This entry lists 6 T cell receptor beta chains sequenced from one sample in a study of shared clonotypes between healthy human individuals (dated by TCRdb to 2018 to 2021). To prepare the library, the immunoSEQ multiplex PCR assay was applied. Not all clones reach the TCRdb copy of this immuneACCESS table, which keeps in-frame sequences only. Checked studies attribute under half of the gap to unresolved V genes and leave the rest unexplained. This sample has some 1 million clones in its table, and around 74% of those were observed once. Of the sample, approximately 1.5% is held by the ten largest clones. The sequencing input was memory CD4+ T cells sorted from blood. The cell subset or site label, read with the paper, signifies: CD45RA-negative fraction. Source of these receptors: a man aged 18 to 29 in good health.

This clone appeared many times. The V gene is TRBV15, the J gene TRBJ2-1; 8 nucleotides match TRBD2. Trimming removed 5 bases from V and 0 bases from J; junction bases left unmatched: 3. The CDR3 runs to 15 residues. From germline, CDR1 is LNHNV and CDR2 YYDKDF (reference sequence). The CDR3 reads CATSEGLVSYNEQFF. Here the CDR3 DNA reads TGTGCCACCAGCGAGGGACTAGTCTCCTACAATGAGCAGTTCTTC.

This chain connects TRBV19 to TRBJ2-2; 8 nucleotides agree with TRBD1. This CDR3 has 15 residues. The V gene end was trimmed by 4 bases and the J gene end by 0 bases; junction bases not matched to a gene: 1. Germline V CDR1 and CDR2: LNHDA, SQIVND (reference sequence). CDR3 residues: CASSTGGANTGELFF. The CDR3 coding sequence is TGTGCCAGTAGTACAGGGGGCGCGAACACCGGGGAGCTGTTTTTT.

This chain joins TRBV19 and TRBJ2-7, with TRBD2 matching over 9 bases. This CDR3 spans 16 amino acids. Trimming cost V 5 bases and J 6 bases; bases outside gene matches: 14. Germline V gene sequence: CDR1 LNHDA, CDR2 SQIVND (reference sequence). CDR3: CASSPPGTSYRSEQYF. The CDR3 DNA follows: TGTGCCAGTAGTCCACCTGGGACTAGCTATCGATCCGAGCAGTACTTC. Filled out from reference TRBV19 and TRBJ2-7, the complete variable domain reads DGGITQSPKYLFRKEGQNVTLSCEQNLNHDAMYWYRQDPGQGLRLIYYSQIVNDFQKGDIAEGYSVSREKKESFPLTVTSAQKNPTAFYLCASSPPGTSYRSEQYFGPGTRLTVT.

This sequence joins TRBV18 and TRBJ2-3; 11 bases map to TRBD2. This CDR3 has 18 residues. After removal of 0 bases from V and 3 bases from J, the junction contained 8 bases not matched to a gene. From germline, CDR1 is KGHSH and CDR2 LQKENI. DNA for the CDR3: TGTGCCAGCTCACCACCTTTGACTAGCGGGGAGGGGACAGATACGCAGTATTTT. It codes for CASSPPLTSGEGTDTQYF.

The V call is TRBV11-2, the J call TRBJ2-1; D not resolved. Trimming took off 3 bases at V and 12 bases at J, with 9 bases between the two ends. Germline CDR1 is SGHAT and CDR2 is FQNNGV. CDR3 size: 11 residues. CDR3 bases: TGTGCCAGCAGCTTGGTAATGAGGCAGTTCTTC. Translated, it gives CASSLVMRQFF.

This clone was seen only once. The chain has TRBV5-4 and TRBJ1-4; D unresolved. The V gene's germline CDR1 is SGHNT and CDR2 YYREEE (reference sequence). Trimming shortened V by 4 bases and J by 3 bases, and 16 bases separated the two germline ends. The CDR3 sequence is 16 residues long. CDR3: CASSRRSGSSNEKLFF. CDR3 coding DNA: TGTGCCAGCAGCCGGCGTTCGGGATCTTCTAATGAAAAACTGTTTTTT.